This record looks at one T cell receptor beta chain sequence and its context. The sample originates from a study of blood T cell repertoires in COVID-19. On the study more broadly: The United States, Italy and Spain provided the acute and convalescent COVID-19 samples. PBMCs, B-cell-depleted T cells, or T cells provided the cDNA or gDNA that made up the material.

The CDR3 is 15 amino acids. The trim removed 4 bases at V and 6 bases at J, leaving 13 bases unmatched. Germline CDR1 and CDR2: SGHNT and YYREEE (reference sequence). In the source study's methods: Amplifying reference gene primers gave estimates of nucleated cell counts. This table comes from immunoSEQ multiplex PCR, and its TCRdb copy is limited to in-frame clones, with some not included. V and J calls and clone size come straight from that table; D and trimming were deduced from the DNA. The sample has 150,000 to 200,000 clones, about 88% seen once. The source of this sequence is an elderly woman in a cohort sampled during active or convalescent COVID-19. Sequencing used peripheral blood. The chain has TRBV5-4 and TRBJ2-7; TRBD1 matches at 7 bases. In nucleotides, the CDR3 is TGTGCCAGCAGCCCGTATCCGGGGACAGAGAGCGAGCAGTACTTC. This translates into CASSPYPGTESEQYF.